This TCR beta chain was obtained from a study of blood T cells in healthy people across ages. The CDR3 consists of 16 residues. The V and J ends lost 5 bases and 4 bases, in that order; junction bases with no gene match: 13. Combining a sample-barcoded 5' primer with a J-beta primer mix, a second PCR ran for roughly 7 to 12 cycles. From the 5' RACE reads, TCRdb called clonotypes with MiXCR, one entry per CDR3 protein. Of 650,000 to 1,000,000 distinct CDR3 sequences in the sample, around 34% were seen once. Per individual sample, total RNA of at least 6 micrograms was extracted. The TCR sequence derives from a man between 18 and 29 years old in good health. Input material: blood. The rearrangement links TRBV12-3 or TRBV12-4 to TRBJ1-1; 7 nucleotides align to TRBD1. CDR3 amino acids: CASSPDVDRVITEAFF. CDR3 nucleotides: TGTGCCAGCAGTCCCGACGTCGACAGGGTCATCACTGAAGCTTTCTTT.